One sample yielded the 30 T cell receptor beta chains listed below, sequenced in a study of cytomegalovirus exposure and HLA in healthy donors. The study ran its PCR with 60 Vbeta and 13 Jbeta primers. Clones were read by immunoSEQ multiplex PCR, and TCRdb kept only the in-frame ones, dropping some. The table lists roughly 140,000 clones, 79% of them singletons. Sequencing was done on a sample of PBMCs. The receptors originated from a woman in her forties in good health and CMV-seropositive.

The J gene is TRBJ2-5, the V gene TRBV6-7; no definite D call. TRBV6-7 is designated an ORF whose function remains uncertain. Trimming removed 1 base at V and 1 base at J, with 10 bases between. The CDR3 has 15 residues. CDR3 DNA sequence: TGTGCCAGCAGTTACTATCCGGTCTGCCAAGAGACCCAGTACTTC. Its protein product is CASSYYPVCQETQYF.

This clone was seen more than once but under ten times. This chain joins TRBV10-2 and TRBJ1-6; D remains unclear. The CDR3 contains 14 residues. Looked up from germline, CDR1 is WSHSY and CDR2 is SAAADI. V dropped 2 bases and J dropped 7 bases, with 9 bases sitting between them. DNA of the CDR3: TGCGCCAGCAGTGAGGCACGGTTAAATTCACCCCTCCACTTT. It is translated as CASSEARLNSPLHF.

The chain recombines TRBV6-5 with TRBJ1-2, with D maybe TRBD1 (6 bases). The CDR3 runs 14 residues. V was cut by 4 bases and J by 4 bases, with 13 bases left in between. CDR1 and CDR2 from the germline V gene are MNHEY and SVGAGI. CDR3 in amino acids: CASSSGTTGYGYTF. For the CDR3, the DNA is TGTGCCAGCAGTTCAGGGACGACAGGCTATGGCTACACCTTC.

The V call is TRBV6-5, the J call TRBJ1-1; D may be TRBD1 (6 bases). Trimming left V 3 bases short and J 6 bases short, with 17 bases between. CDR1 and CDR2 from the germline V gene are MNHEY and SVGAGI. This CDR3 is built from 15 residues. The DNA for the CDR3 is TGTGCCAGCAGTTATTCCAGGGGCGCTAACGCTGAAGCTTTCTTT. This sequence encodes CASSYSRGANAEAFF.

The chain recombines TRBV5-1 with TRBJ1-2; the D gene is possibly TRBD1 (6 bases). V lost 2 bases and J 6 bases, leaving 11 bases between the germline ends. The CDR3 has 13 amino acids. Germline V gives CDR1 SGHRS, CDR2 YFSETQ. The DNA for the CDR3 is TGCGCCAGCAGCTTCCAGGACAGAGATGGCTACACCTTC. The encoded protein is CASSFQDRDGYTF.

This clone occurred a few times. The chain joins TRBV5-4 to TRBJ2-2, with D tentatively TRBD2 (6 bases). The CDR3 length is 16 residues. Germline CDR1 SGHNT, CDR2 YYREEE (reference sequence). Deletions cut 5 bases from V and 1 base from J, with 15 bases between. CDR3 amino acids: CASRPRPRGNTGELFF. The CDR3 DNA sequence: TGTGCCAGCAGACCTAGACCGCGGGGGAACACCGGGGAGCTGTTTTTT.

The chain employs TRBV6-6 and TRBJ2-7; D is ambiguous. This CDR3 is built from 13 residues. Germline V gene data show CDR1 as MNHNY and CDR2 as SVGAGI (reference sequence). Trimming pared 5 bases from V and 4 bases from J, leaving 12 bases between. For the CDR3, the DNA is TGTGCCAGCAGTACGGCGGAAGGTTACGAGCAGTACTTC. Its translation: CASSTAEGYEQYF.

The rearrangement links TRBV29-1 to TRBJ1-6, with 10 bases that match TRBD1. The V segment lost 6 bases and the J segment 10 bases; nucleotides outside the gene matches: 15. Looked up from germline, CDR1 is SQVTM and CDR2 is ANQGSEA. CDR3 length: 16 residues. The CDR3 spells CSVYTTGTGAHSPLHF. The CDR3 DNA follows: TGCAGCGTCTATACTACCGGGACAGGGGCTCACTCACCCCTCCACTTT.

This rearrangement joins TRBV18 to TRBJ2-5; perhaps TRBD1 as D (6 bases). V shed 3 bases and J shed 5 bases, with 16 bases lying between them. The length of the CDR3 is 15 residues. Germline loops: CDR1 KGHSH, CDR2 LQKENI. CDR3 amino acids: CASSPPSTGGETQYF. The CDR3 nucleotides are TGTGCCAGCTCACCCCCTTCGACAGGTGGCGAGACCCAGTACTTC.

The chain has TRBV9 and TRBJ2-5; TRBD2 aligns across 15 bases. Trimming took 2 bases from V and 2 from J; bases not matched to a gene: 1. Germline CDR1 SGDLS, CDR2 YYNGEE. The CDR3 totals 16 residues. As DNA, the CDR3 is TGTGCCAGCAGCGTGGGGACTAGCGGGGGGCAAGAGACCCAGTACTTC. Translated: CASSVGTSGGQETQYF.

The V call is TRBV2, the J call TRBJ1-1, with TRBD1 identical over 8 bases. CDR3 length: 14 residues. J gave up 0 bases and V 8 bases, and 5 bases lay outside the gene matches. Germline V gives CDR1 SNHLY, CDR2 FYNNEI. The CDR3: CASDRGDLNTEAFF. Written as DNA, the CDR3 is TGTGCCAGCGACAGGGGCGATTTGAACACTGAAGCTTTCTTT.

The J gene is TRBJ1-1, the V gene TRBV6-1; tentatively, D is TRBD1 (6 bases). The CDR3 is made up of 13 amino acids. Germline values: CDR1 MNHNS, CDR2 SASEGT. V was pared by 5 bases and J by 1 base, with 8 bases between. The CDR3 DNA follows: TGTGCCAGCAGTCGGACAGAGAACACTGAAGCTTTCTTT. Translated: CASSRTENTEAFF.

The chain employs TRBV6-6 and TRBJ2-5; D is perhaps TRBD2 (7 bases). CDR1 MNHNY and CDR2 SVGAGI come from the germline V gene (reference sequence). This CDR3 has 14 residues. Trimming took off 8 bases at V and 4 bases at J, with 17 bases between the two ends. CDR3 residues: CASGRGARSETQYF. For the CDR3, the DNA is TGTGCCAGCGGGAGGGGGGCGCGGTCAGAGACCCAGTACTTC.

The rearrangement uses TRBV27 and TRBJ2-7, with D perhaps matching TRBD1 (5 bases). V was clipped by 1 base and J by 7 bases, with 11 bases between them. This CDR3 has 13 residues. Germline loops: CDR1 MNHEY, CDR2 SMNVEV (reference sequence). For the CDR3, the DNA is TGTGCCAGCAGTTTATTAGGGTCAGGGGAGCAGTACTTC. Its translation: CASSLLGSGEQYF.

The chain employs TRBV9 and TRBJ2-3, with a possible D match to TRBD1 (5 bases). The CDR3 is 15 residues long. V lost 0 bases and J 4 bases, leaving 12 bases between the germline ends. Germline loops: CDR1 SGDLS, CDR2 YYNGEE. CDR3 amino acids: CASSVEGLGADTQYF. The CDR3 DNA reads as TGTGCCAGCAGCGTAGAAGGGCTAGGGGCAGATACGCAGTATTTT.

This clone has only one observation. V usage is TRBV4-2 and J usage is TRBJ2-3; TRBD2 matches at 7 bases. The germline CDR1 and CDR2 sequences are LGHNA and YNFKEQ. This CDR3 has 17 residues. V lost 1 base to trimming and J lost 3 bases; unmatched junction nucleotides: 10. The CDR3 nucleotides read TGTGCCAGCAGCCAAGCTTGGGTGGGGGGGTCAACAGATACGCAGTATTTT. This sequence encodes CASSQAWVGGSTDTQYF.

The rearrangement links TRBV28 to TRBJ1-3; possible D gene TRBD1, 6 bases. This CDR3 has 15 amino acids. V shed 5 bases and J shed 4 bases, with 15 bases lying between them. From germline, CDR1 is MDHEN and CDR2 SYDVKM. Here the CDR3 DNA reads TGTGCCAGCAGTGGGCCGGGACAATCGGGAAACACCATATATTTT. Its translation is CASSGPGQSGNTIYF.

This clone was observed once. The chain has TRBV5-1 and TRBJ1-1, with 11 bases aligning to TRBD1. CDR1 SGHRS and CDR2 YFSETQ come from the germline V gene. The CDR3 consists of 14 residues. V dropped 4 bases and J dropped 7; count of bases not matched to a gene: 6. CDR3 sequence (DNA): TGCGCCAGCAGCGGAGGACAGGGGGCGGGTGAAGCTTTCTTT. It encodes CASSGGQGAGEAFF.

The chain has TRBV19 and TRBJ2-2; 11 nucleotides match TRBD2. V lost 6 bases to trimming and J lost 4 bases; unmatched junction nucleotides: 7. Per germline, CDR1 LNHDA and CDR2 SQIVND (reference sequence). The CDR3 extends over 16 amino acids. CDR3 region: CASSKTSGALTGELFF. Written as DNA, the CDR3 is TGTGCCAGTAGCAAGACTAGCGGGGCTCTCACCGGGGAGCTGTTTTTT.

The chain links TRBV6-5 to TRBJ2-7; 9 bases agree with TRBD2. The CDR3 totals 14 residues. Looked up from germline, CDR1 is MNHEY and CDR2 is SVGAGI. Unmatched junction bases numbered 1, after V lost 4 bases and J lost 0 bases. The CDR3 nucleotides are TGTGCCAGCAGTTGGCGGGGGGGCTCCTACGAGCAGTACTTC. Translation: CASSWRGGSYEQYF.

In its sample, this clone was seen a few times. This chain links TRBV2 with TRBJ2-7; D is possibly TRBD2 (5 bases). This CDR3 contains 11 residues. V shed 5 bases and J shed 3 bases, with 5 bases lying between them. Looked up from germline, CDR1 is SNHLY and CDR2 is FYNNEI. CDR3 protein: CASSRGYEQYF. The CDR3 DNA reads as TGTGCCAGCAGTCGGGGCTACGAGCAGTACTTC.

V usage is TRBV28 and J usage is TRBJ1-2; possible D gene TRBD1, 6 bases. The CDR3 loop spans 17 amino acids. Germline CDR1 reads MDHEN; CDR2 reads SYDVKM. V lost 2 bases and J 3 bases, leaving 19 bases between the germline ends. The CDR3: CASSLPTGQFLHYGYTF. In nucleotides, the CDR3 is TGTGCCAGCAGTTTACCCACCGGACAGTTTTTACACTATGGCTACACCTTC.

The chain links TRBV2 to TRBJ1-2; perhaps TRBD1 as D (5 bases). This CDR3 is 16 amino acids long. The germline gives CDR1 SNHLY, CDR2 FYNNEI. Trimming removed 4 bases from V and 8 bases from J, with 23 bases in between. In DNA, the CDR3 is TGTGCCAGCAGTGCTTTTTTGGGTTCAGGGTCTATGGGCTACACCTTC. Translating gives CASSAFLGSGSMGYTF.

The chain combines TRBV6-1 with TRBJ1-1; D remains ambiguous. This CDR3 is built from 14 residues. Trimming left V 4 bases short and J 1 base short, with 10 bases between. Germline V gene sequence: CDR1 MNHNS, CDR2 SASEGT. The CDR3 nucleotides are TGTGCCAGCAGTGTTCGGGTGTGGAACACTGAAGCTTTCTTT. Translated, it gives CASSVRVWNTEAFF.

The gene calls are TRBV9 and TRBJ2-5; maybe TRBD1 (7 bases). CDR1 and CDR2 from the germline V gene are SGDLS and YYNGEE. The CDR3 runs to 15 residues. Trimming removed 2 bases from V and 5 bases from J, with 16 bases in between. In nucleotides, the CDR3 is TGTGCCAGCAGCGTTCTGGAGGGGGCTGGGGAGACCCAGTACTTC. It encodes CASSVLEGAGETQYF.

This chain links TRBV6-5 with TRBJ2-7; weak D call: TRBD1 (6 bases). V was pared by 4 bases and J by 0 bases, with 13 bases between. Germline-derived CDR1 and CDR2 are MNHEY and SVGAGI. The CDR3 is 15 residues long. The CDR3 DNA is TGTGCCAGCAGTTCCGTACAGGGTAGCTCCTACGAGCAGTACTTC. Translating gives CASSSVQGSSYEQYF.

The chain links TRBV7-9 to TRBJ1-1; no clear D. The V gene lost 6 bases and the J gene lost 6 bases, with 8 bases spanning the gap. The germline V gene has CDR1 SEHNR and CDR2 FQNEAQ (reference sequence). CDR3 size: 11 residues. CDR3 nucleotide sequence: TGTGCCAGCAGACGTAGTCCTGAAGCTTTCTTT. Its translation is CASRRSPEAFF.

The CDR3 sequence is CAWKVPGNQPQHF. The CDR3 DNA is TGTGCCTGGAAAGTACCGGGCAATCAGCCCCAGCATTTT. The chain carries TRBV30 and TRBJ1-5; no clear D. V was pared by 4 bases and J by 2 bases, with 9 bases between. CDR3 length equals 13 residues. The germline V gene encodes CDR1 GTSNPN and CDR2 SVGIG (reference sequence).

The chain combines TRBV11-2 with TRBJ2-3; D gene uncertain. V gave up 1 base and J gave up 2 bases, with 13 bases separating them. Per the germline V gene, CDR1 is SGHAT and CDR2 is FQNNGV. This CDR3 comprises 16 residues. For the CDR3, the DNA is TGTGCCAGCAGCTTAGGCAAGCCCTATCTCACAGATACGCAGTATTTT. This gives the protein CASSLGKPYLTDTQYF.

The rearrangement joins TRBV7-2 to TRBJ2-1, with 11 bases matching TRBD1. V dropped 0 bases and J dropped 0; count of bases not matched to a gene: 1. The V gene's germline CDR1 is SGHTA and CDR2 FQGNSA. The CDR3 runs to 17 residues. The CDR3 region has the DNA TGTGCCAGCAGCTTAGCCGGGACAGGGGGCTCCTACAATGAGCAGTTCTTC. Translating it yields CASSLAGTGGSYNEQFF.